This T cell receptor beta chain was captured in a study of shared clonotypes between healthy human individuals. Sequenced by immunoSEQ multiplex PCR; TCRdb stores in-frame clones only, minus some. This sample has about 1.5 million clones, with around 95% found just once. Germline CDR1 reads SGHNT; CDR2 reads YYREEE (reference sequence). CDR3 length: 11 amino acids. V lost 0 bases, J lost 9 bases, and 4 bases lay in between. Source material: naive CD4+ T cells sorted from blood. Noted subset: CD45RA+ positively selected. The V and J genes are TRBV5-4 and TRBJ2-1; D remains ambiguous. The TCR was taken from a man aged 30 to 39 in good health. The CDR3 loop is CASSLGLEQFF. CDR3 coding DNA: TGTGCCAGCAGCTTGGGTCTTGAGCAGTTCTTC.